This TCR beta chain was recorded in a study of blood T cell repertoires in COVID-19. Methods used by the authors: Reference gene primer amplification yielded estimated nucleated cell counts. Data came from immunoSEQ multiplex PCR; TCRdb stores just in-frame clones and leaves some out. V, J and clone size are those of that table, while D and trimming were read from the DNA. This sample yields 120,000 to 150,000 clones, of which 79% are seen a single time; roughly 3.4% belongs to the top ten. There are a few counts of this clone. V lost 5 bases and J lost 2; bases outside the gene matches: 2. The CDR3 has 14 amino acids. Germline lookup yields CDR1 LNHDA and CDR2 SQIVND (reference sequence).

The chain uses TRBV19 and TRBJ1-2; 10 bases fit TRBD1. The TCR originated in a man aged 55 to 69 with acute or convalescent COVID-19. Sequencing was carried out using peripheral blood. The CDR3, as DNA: TGTGCCAGTAGTCTGGGACAGGGGAACTATGGCTACACCTTC. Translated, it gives CASSLGQGNYGYTF.